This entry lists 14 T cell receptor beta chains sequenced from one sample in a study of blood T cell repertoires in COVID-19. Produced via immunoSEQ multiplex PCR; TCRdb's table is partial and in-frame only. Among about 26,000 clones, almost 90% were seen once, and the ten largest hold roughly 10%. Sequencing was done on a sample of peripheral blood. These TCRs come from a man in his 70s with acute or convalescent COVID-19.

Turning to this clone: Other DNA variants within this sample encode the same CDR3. The CDR3 region has the DNA TGTGCCAGCAGCGTGGGGAGGGGCACAGATACGCAGTATTTT. Translated, it gives CASSVGRGTDTQYF. V is TRBV9 and J is TRBJ2-3; TRBD2 matches at 7 bases. The ends lost 2 bases at V and 1 base at J; junction bases unmatched: 1. CDR1 SGDLS and CDR2 YYNGEE come from the germline V gene. The length of the CDR3 is 14 residues.

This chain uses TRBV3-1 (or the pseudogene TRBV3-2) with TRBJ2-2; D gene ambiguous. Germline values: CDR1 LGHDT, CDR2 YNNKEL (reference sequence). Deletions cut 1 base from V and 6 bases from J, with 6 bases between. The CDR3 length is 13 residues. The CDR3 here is CASSQVNPGELFF. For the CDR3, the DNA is TGTGCCAGCAGCCAAGTTAATCCCGGGGAGCTGTTTTTT.

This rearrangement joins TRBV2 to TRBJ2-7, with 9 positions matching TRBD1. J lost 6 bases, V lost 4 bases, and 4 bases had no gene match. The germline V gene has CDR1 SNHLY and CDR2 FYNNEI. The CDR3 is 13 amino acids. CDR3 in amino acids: CASSGGTGTEQYF. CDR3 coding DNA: TGTGCCAGCAGTGGGGGGACAGGGACCGAGCAGTACTTC.

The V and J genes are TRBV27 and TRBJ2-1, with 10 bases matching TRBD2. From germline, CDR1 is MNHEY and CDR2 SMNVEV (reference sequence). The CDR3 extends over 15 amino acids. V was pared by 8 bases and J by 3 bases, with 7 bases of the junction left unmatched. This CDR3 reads CASARTSGDYNEQFF. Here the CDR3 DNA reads TGTGCCAGCGCTAGGACTAGCGGAGACTACAATGAGCAGTTCTTC.

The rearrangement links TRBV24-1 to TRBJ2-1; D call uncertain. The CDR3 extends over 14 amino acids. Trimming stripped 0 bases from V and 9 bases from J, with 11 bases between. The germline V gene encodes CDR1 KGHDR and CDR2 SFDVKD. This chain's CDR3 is CATSDLTLRGEQFF. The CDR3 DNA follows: TGTGCCACCAGTGATTTGACCCTAAGAGGTGAGCAGTTCTTC.

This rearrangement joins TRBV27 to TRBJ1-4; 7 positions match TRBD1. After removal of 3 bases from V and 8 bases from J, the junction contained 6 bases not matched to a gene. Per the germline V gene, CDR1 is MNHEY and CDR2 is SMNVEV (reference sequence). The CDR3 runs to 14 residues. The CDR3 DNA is TGTGCCAGCAGTTTCGGGACAGTCGGCGAAAAACTGTTTTTT. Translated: CASSFGTVGEKLFF.

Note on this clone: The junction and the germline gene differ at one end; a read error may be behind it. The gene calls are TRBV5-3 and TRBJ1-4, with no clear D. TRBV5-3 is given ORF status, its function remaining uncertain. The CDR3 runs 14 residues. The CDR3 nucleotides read TGTGTGACAAAGCTTTGTAAAGGCGTTCCCCCCACCCTTTTT. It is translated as CVTKLCKGVPPTLF.

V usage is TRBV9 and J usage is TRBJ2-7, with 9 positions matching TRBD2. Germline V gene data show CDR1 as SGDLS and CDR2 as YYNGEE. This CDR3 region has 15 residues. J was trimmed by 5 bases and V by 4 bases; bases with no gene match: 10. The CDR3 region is CASSRVGSGSNEQYF. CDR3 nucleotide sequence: TGTGCCAGCAGCCGGGTGGGTAGCGGGAGTAACGAGCAGTACTTC. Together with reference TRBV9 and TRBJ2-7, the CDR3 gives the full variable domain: DSGVTQTPKHLITATGQRVTLRCSPRSGDLSVYWYQQSLDQGLQFLIQYYNGEERAKGNILERFSAQQFPDLHSELNLSSLELGDSALYFCASSRVGSGSNEQYFGPGTRLTVT.

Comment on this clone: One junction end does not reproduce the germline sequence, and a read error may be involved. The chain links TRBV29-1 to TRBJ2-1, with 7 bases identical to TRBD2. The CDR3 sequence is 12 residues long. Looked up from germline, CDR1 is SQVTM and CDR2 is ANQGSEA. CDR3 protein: CSLERDYNEQFF. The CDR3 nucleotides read TGCAGCCTTGAGCGGGACTACAATGAGCAGTTCTTC.

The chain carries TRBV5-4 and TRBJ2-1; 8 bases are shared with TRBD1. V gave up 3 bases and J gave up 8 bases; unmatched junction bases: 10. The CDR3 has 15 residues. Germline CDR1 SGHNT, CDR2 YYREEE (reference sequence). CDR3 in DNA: TGTGCCAGCAGCTCCGGACAGGGTGACGTCCATGAGCAGTTCTTC. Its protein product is CASSSGQGDVHEQFF. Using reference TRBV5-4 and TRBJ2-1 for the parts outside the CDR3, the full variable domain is ETGVTQSPTHLIKTRGQQVTLRCSSQSGHNTVSWYQQALGQGPQFIFQYYREEENGRGNFPPRFSGLQFPNYSSELNVNALELDDSALYLCASSSGQGDVHEQFFGPGTRLTVL.

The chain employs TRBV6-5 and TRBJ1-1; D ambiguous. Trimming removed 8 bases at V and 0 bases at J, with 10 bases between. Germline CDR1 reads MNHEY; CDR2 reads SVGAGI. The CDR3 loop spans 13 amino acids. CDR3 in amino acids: CASRRTVNTEAFF. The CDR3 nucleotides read TGTGCCAGCCGTAGAACAGTGAACACTGAAGCTTTCTTT.

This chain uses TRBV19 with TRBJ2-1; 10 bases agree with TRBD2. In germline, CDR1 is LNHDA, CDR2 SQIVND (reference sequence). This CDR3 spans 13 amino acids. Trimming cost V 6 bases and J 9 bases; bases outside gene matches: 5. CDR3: CASSLSSGGEQFF. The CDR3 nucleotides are TGTGCCAGTAGCTTATCTAGCGGGGGTGAGCAGTTCTTC.

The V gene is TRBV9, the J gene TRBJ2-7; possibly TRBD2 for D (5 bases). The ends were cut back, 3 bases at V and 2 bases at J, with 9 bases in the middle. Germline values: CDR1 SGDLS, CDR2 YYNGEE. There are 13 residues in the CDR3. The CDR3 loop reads CASSAGLAYEQYF. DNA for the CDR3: TGTGCCAGCAGCGCGGGGTTAGCCTACGAGCAGTACTTC.

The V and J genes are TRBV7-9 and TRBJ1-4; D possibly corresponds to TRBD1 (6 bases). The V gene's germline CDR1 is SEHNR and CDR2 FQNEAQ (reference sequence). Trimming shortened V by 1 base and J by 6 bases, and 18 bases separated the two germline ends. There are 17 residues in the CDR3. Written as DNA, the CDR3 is TGTGCCAGCAGCTTAGTAGGTCTCACAGGGATGGATGAAAAACTGTTTTTT. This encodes CASSLVGLTGMDEKLFF. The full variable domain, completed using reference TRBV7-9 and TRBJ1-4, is DTGVSQNPRHKITKRGQNVTFRCDPISEHNRLYWYRQTLGQGPEFLTYFQNEAQLEKSRLLSDRFSAERPKGSFSTLEIQRTEQGDSAMYLCASSLVGLTGMDEKLFFGSGTQLSVL.